Listed below are T cell receptor beta chains from one sample, sequenced in a study of cytomegalovirus exposure and HLA in healthy donors. TCRdb's table, derived via immunoSEQ multiplex PCR, lists solely in-frame clones and lacks some. The table shows 150,000 to 250,000 clones, with approximately 82% occurring only once. The sample was PBMCs. These receptor sequences come from a woman under 40 in good health and CMV-seropositive. Each CDR3 is given with its conserved first and last residue. A D gene is named only where the DNA matches it firmly. The size field is filled for only some rows; it gives once, few, many or a size class.

j_call: TRBJ1-1; d_call: -; v_call: TRBV9; clone_size: -; cdr3_nt: TGTGCCAGCAGCGTCGATATGGGGCTGTGGACTGAAGCTTTCTTT; cdr3_aa: CASSVDMGLWTEAFF
j_call: TRBJ2-5; d_call: -; v_call: TRBV2; clone_size: -; cdr3_nt: TGTGCCAGCAGTGCAGGGGCGTGGGAGACCCAGTACTTC; cdr3_aa: CASSAGAWETQYF
j_call: TRBJ2-7; d_call: TRBD2; v_call: TRBV5-4; clone_size: -; cdr3_nt: TGTGCCAGCAGCTTGCTAGCGGGGGACTACGAGCAGTACTTC; cdr3_aa: CASSLLAGDYEQYF
j_call: TRBJ2-1; d_call: TRBD1; v_call: TRBV6-4; clone_size: -; cdr3_nt: TGTGCCAGCAGTTCGGAACAGGGGCCCGGTGAGCAGTTCTTC; cdr3_aa: CASSSEQGPGEQFF
j_call: TRBJ1-2; d_call: -; v_call: TRBV7-2; clone_size: -; cdr3_nt: TGTGCCAGCAGCTTAGATACAGCCTCCTCGTCAAGTGGCTACACCTTC; cdr3_aa: CASSLDTASSSSGYTF
j_call: TRBJ2-3; d_call: TRBD2; v_call: TRBV29-1; clone_size: few; cdr3_nt: TGCAGCGTTGGGACTAGCGGTAACACAGATACGCAGTATTTT; cdr3_aa: CSVGTSGNTDTQYF
j_call: TRBJ2-1; d_call: -; v_call: TRBV20-1; clone_size: once; cdr3_nt: TGCAGTGCTAAGTGGGGCGGTGAGCAGTTCTTC; cdr3_aa: CSAKWGGEQFF
j_call: TRBJ2-7; d_call: TRBD2; v_call: TRBV28; clone_size: -; cdr3_nt: TGTGCCAGCAGCCAAGGCCGGGCCCGGGGGGGCTACGAGCAGTACTTC; cdr3_aa: CASSQGRARGGYEQYF
j_call: TRBJ2-7; d_call: TRBD2; v_call: TRBV28; clone_size: once; cdr3_nt: TGTGCCAGCAGTTTGGCTAGCGGGGTATCCTACGAGCAGTACTTC; cdr3_aa: CASSLASGVSYEQYF
j_call: TRBJ2-1; d_call: TRBD2; v_call: TRBV7-9; clone_size: -; cdr3_nt: TGTGCCAGCAGCTCCTCGGGGACTAGCCCTTCCTCCTACAATGAGCAGTTCTTC; cdr3_aa: CASSSSGTSPSSYNEQFF